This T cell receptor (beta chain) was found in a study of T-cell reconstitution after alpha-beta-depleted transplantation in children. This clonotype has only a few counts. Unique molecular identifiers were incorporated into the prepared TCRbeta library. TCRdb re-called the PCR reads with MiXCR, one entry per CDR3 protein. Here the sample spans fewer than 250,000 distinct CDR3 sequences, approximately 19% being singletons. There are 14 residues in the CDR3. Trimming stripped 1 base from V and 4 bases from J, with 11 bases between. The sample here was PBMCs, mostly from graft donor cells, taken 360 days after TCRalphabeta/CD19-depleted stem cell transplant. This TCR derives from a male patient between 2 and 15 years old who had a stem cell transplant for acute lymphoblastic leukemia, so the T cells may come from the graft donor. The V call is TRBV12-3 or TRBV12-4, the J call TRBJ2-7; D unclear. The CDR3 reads CASSLEPHGYEQYF. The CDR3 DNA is TGTGCCAGCAGTTTAGAGCCGCACGGTTACGAGCAGTACTTC.